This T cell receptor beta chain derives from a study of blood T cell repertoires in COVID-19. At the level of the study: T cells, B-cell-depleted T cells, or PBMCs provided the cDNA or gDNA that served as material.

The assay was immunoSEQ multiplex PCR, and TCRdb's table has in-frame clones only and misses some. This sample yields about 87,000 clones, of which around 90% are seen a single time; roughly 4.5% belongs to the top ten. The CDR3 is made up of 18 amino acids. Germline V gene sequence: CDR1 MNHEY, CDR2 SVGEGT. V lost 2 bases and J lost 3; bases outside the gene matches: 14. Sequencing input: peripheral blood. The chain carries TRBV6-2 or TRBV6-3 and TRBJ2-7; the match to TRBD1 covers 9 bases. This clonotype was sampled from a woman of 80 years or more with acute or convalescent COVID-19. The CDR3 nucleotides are TGTGCCAGCAGTTACGTACCGGGACAGGGTCTTCAGGTCTACGAGCAGTACTTC. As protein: CASSYVPGQGLQVYEQYF.